This T cell receptor (beta chain) was sequenced during a study of blood T cells in healthy people across ages. About this clonotype: Its antigen remains unidentified.

Together with a sample-barcoded 5' primer, a J-beta primer mix was included in a second PCR lasting about 7 to 12 cycles. No fewer than 3 million CDR3-containing paired-end reads came from each sample. TCRdb used MiXCR to reprocess the 5' RACE reads, holding one entry per CDR3 protein. The sample holds about 1.8 million distinct CDR3 sequences; 49% are singletons and the top ten take around 2.1%. Study conclusions and caveats: A greater number of naive CD4+ cells and higher diversity distinguished long-lived donors from aged donors.

The germline gives CDR1 ENHRY, CDR2 SYGVKD. The CDR3 loop spans 13 amino acids. V lost 6 bases and J lost 6, with 14 bases in between. Drawn from each donor were about 9 milliliters of peripheral blood. Isolation of PBMCs gave at least 6 million cells per sample. The receptor was isolated from a woman aged 40 to 50 in good health. The chain is built from TRBV10-3 and TRBJ1-2; a possible D gene is TRBD1 (5 bases). The material sequenced was blood. This CDR3 reads CAIRAFGGDGYTF. For the CDR3, the DNA is TGTGCCATCAGAGCTTTTGGAGGGGATGGCTACACCTTC.